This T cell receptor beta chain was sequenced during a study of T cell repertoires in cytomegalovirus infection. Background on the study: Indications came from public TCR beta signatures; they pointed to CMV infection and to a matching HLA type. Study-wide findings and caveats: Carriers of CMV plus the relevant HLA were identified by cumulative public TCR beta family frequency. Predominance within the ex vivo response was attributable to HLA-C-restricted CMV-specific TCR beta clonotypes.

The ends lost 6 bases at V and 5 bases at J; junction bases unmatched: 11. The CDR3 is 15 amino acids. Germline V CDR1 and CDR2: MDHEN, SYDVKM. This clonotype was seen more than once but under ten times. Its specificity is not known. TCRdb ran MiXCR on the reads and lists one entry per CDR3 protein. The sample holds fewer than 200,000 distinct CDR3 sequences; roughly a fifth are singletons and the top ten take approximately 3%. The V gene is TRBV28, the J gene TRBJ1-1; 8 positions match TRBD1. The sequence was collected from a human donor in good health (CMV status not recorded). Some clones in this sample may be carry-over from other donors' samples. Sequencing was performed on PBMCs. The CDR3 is CASRAPTGETTEAFF. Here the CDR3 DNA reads TGTGCCAGCAGAGCTCCGACAGGGGAGACTACTGAAGCTTTCTTT. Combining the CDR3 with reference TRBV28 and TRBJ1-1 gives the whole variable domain DVKVTQSSRYLVKRTGEKVFLECVQDMDHENMFWYRQDPGLGLRLIYFSYDVKMKEKGDIPEGYSVSREKKERFSLILESASTNQTSMYLCASRAPTGETTEAFFGQGTRLTVV.